This paragraph reports one TCR beta chain. The target of this receptor is not known. Base qualities were left out, and no much larger clone turns up one base away. This sample is drawn from a study of CD8+CD57+ T cells in acquired aplastic anemia (dated by TCRdb to about 2018). With respect to the entire study: On average, sorted CD4+ and CD8+ cells yielded around 3.4 ug of extracted DNA, with a range of about 0.19 to 30 ug. CD8+CD57+ expansion was defined as a frequency above the mean frequency observed in healthy subjects.

The paper's findings and limits, for the study overall: Patients and healthy controls showed no significant difference in CD8+ Simpson's diversity (P=0.060). Although 25 to 30 CD8+ CDR3 sequences were shared by patients and controls, these sequences appeared highly expressed in patients and within the immunodominant clones of patients.

Including cysteine and phenylalanine, the CDR3 has 17 amino acids. The DNA shown is the 51-base CDR3, in frame from base 1. Deletion took 3 bases off V and 6 bases off J, with a span of 20 bases between the germline ends. The germline V gene (reference sequence) specifies LNHNV as CDR1 and YYDKDF as CDR2. Patients chosen for sequencing had shown expansion of CD8+CD57+ cells by flow cytometry. All patients had severe acquired aplastic anemia diagnosed by International Study of Aplastic Anemia and Agranulocytosis and Camitta criteria. No patient had received any therapy when blood was sampled. TCR repertoires of sorted CD4+ and CD8+ blood T cells from severe aplastic anemia patients and healthy subjects were deep-sequenced in the study. Patients were enrolled in the USA under clinicaltrials.gov protocols 00001620, 01623167, 00001397, 00071045, 00081523 and 00961064. Ficoll-Paque density gradient centrifugation was used to isolate peripheral blood mononuclear cells. Before DNA extraction, CD4+ and CD8+ T cells were sorted by FACS or by magnetic beads.

Genomic DNA served as template for TCR beta VDJ combination and CDR3 sequence profiling. TCR repertoire sequencing was run on an Illumina HiSeq 2000. The authors' analysis ran thus. Repertoire assessment relied on Simpson's diversity index, CDR3 size and DJ length profiles, and TRBV/TRBJ rearrangement plots. The most abundant DNA sequence in the deep sequencing data was defined as the immunodominant clone. CDR3 amino acid sequences were screened for sharing across subjects and were compared with published repertoires and the VDJdb database. TCRdb trimmed the raw reads at Q25, called clones with MiXCR and kept productive beta chains. CDR3 protein duplicates are merged, each entry listing the most common genes and DNA. TCRdb assigned the V and J calls; the authors' analysis was not used. Present in this sample are 200,000 to 250,000 distinct CDR3 sequences, over 55% of which were seen just once. The ten most abundant clones make up about three fifths of the sample.

Recombination linked TRBV15 to TRBJ2-2; matching of 6 bases hints at TRBD2 as the D gene. This clonotype was sampled from a human donor with aplastic anemia. Sequenced input: sorted CD4+, CD8+, or CD8+CD57+ T cells (not recorded which) from PBMCs. The CDR3 amino acid sequence is: CATSREGLIVEPGELFF. The sequence in DNA is TGTGCCACCAGCAGGGAGGGGCTCATAGTAGAGCCCGGGGAGCTGTTTTTT.